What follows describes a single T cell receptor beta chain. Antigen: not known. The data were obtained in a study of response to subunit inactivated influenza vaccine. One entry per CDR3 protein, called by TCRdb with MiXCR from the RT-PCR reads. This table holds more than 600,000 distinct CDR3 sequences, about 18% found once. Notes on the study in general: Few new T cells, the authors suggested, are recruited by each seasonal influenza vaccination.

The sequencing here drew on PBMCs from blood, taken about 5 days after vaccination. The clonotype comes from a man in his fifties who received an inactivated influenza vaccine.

DNA for the CDR3: TGCAGCGTGAAATTTAGGAGCGGAGCTTACAATGAGCAGTTCTTC. This encodes CSVKFRSGAYNEQFF. The chain carries TRBV29-1 and TRBJ2-1, with D perhaps TRBD2 (5 bases). The CDR3 covers 15 residues. Germline V gene sequence: CDR1 SQVTM, CDR2 ANQGSEA. Trimming left V 6 bases short and J 4 bases short, with 19 bases between.